This T cell receptor beta chain emerged from a study of cytomegalovirus exposure and HLA in healthy donors. Notes on the study in general: Testing in vitro showed a few CMV-associated chains specific for CMV antigens. Relative to equally common others, HLA-associated TCR beta chains showed greater clonal expansion in a later analysis. A later analysis found TCR association rates differed by HLA locus, highest for DRB1 and lowest for HLA-C. For most subjects, TCR beta sequences were reported to predict HLA-A and HLA-B alleles with accuracy.

The CDR3 is 17 residues long. Germline CDR1 and CDR2: SQVTM and ANQGSEA. V dropped 2 bases and J dropped 8; count of bases not matched to a gene: 16. Researchers ran the PCR with 60 Vbeta and 13 Jbeta primers. Data came from immunoSEQ multiplex PCR; TCRdb stores just in-frame clones and leaves some out. The sample has about 240,000 clones; 82% are singletons. About this clone: Its antigen is undetermined.

V is TRBV29-1 and J is TRBJ2-1; 9 bases are a match to TRBD1. The source is a woman in her forties in good health and CMV-seropositive. What was sequenced was PBMCs. The CDR3 DNA sequence: TGCAGCGTTGAAATTTGGGGACAGGGCACGCGCGGGGATGAGCAGTTCTTC. Amino acid sequence: CSVEIWGQGTRGDEQFF.